The TCR beta chain under discussion was sequenced for a study of Graves' ophthalmopathy and Graves' hyperthyroidism. TCR beta CDR3 amplification used RNA transcripts. The library came from an HTBI-primed first-round RT-PCR and a second-round multiplex PCR. TCRdb independently ran MiXCR on the multiplex PCR reads; one entry per CDR3 protein. The table shows 150,000 or so distinct CDR3 sequences, with approximately 38% occurring only once. V lost 10 bases, J lost 0 bases, and 12 bases lay in between. Germline-derived CDR1 and CDR2 are MDHEN and SYDVKM. This CDR3 comprises 13 residues. This TCR was recovered from a woman aged 35 to 49 with Graves' ophthalmopathy. Material: peripheral blood. J is TRBJ1-1 and V is TRBV28; no firm D call. The CDR3 sequence is CATRLGMNTEAFF. The DNA for the CDR3 is TGTGCCACCCGCCTGGGGATGAACACTGAAGCTTTCTTT.